In its sample, the clone carrying this T cell receptor beta chain was seen a few times. The CDR3 spans 13 residues. Trimming pared 1 base from V and 3 bases from J, leaving 7 bases between. Germline CDR1 LGHNT, CDR2 FRNRAP. In the authors' methods: Reference gene primers were amplified, and this amplification served to estimate nucleated cell counts. The assay was immunoSEQ multiplex PCR, and TCRdb's table has in-frame clones only and misses some. Clonal size and the V and J genes are those of that table, whereas D and trimming came from the DNA. Here the sample spans around 78,000 clones, about 90% being singletons. The data originate from a study of blood T cell repertoires in COVID-19. Overall study context: Acute-phase and convalescent COVID-19 samples originated in the United States, Italy and Spain. T cells, B-cell-depleted T cells, or PBMCs provided the cDNA or gDNA that served as material.

The clonotype comes from a woman between 45 and 65 years old in a cohort sampled during active COVID-19. The sample consisted of peripheral blood. V gene TRBV12-5 combines with J gene TRBJ2-7; D unclear. The CDR3 sequence: CASGLEAGYEQYF. As DNA, the CDR3 is TGTGCTAGTGGTTTGGAGGCAGGCTACGAGCAGTACTTC.